Below, 23 T cell receptor beta chains from the same sample are listed, as sequenced in a study of cytomegalovirus exposure and HLA in healthy donors. Libraries were prepared by immunoSEQ multiplex PCR; TCRdb keeps only in-frame clonotypes and omits some of them. Here the sample spans some 80,000 clones, 96% being singletons. Sequences were obtained from PBMCs. The receptors were sampled from a woman under 30 in good health and CMV-seronegative.

The V and J genes are TRBV6-5 and TRBJ1-4; 9 bases fit TRBD1. Trimming took 2 bases from V and 7 from J; bases not matched to a gene: 5. This CDR3 contains 15 residues. Germline assignment: CDR1 MNHEY and CDR2 SVGAGI. The CDR3, as DNA: TGTGCCAGCAGTTACCGGGGACAGGGTAGTGAAAAACTGTTTTTT. Its protein is CASSYRGQGSEKLFF.

This clone is a singleton in its sample. V is TRBV19 and J is TRBJ2-7; D gene ambiguous. Per the germline V gene, CDR1 is LNHDA and CDR2 is SQIVND (reference sequence). Trimming took 10 bases from V and 4 from J, leaving 20 bases between them. The CDR3 runs 14 residues. CDR3 sequence (DNA): TGTGCCACCCCGTTGTCGCCTAGTCAATACGAGCAGTACTTC. This encodes CATPLSPSQYEQYF.

The V and J genes are TRBV6-6 and TRBJ2-7; 10 bases agree with TRBD2. V gave up 6 bases and J gave up 2 bases; unmatched junction bases: 7. Germline V lookup: CDR1 MNHNY, CDR2 SVGAGI (reference sequence). This CDR3 has 15 residues. The CDR3 DNA reads TGTGCCAGCAGATCTGGTAGCGGGGGGACCTACGAGCAGTACTTC. Encoded protein: CASRSGSGGTYEQYF.

The rearrangement joins TRBV9 to TRBJ1-1, with D unclear. The ends were cut back, 1 base at V and 9 bases at J, with 19 bases in the middle. Germline CDR1 is SGDLS and CDR2 is YYNGEE. The CDR3 consists of 15 residues. This CDR3 reads CASSVHASDGEKAFF. The CDR3 DNA follows: TGTGCCAGCAGCGTACACGCATCGGACGGGGAGAAAGCTTTCTTT.

Regarding this clone: This same CDR3 is encoded by further DNA sequences in the sample. The chain couples TRBV7-2 to TRBJ2-1, with 8 bases that match TRBD2. The CDR3 runs 16 residues. The V segment lost 4 bases and the J segment 0 bases; nucleotides outside the gene matches: 5. From germline, CDR1 is SGHTA and CDR2 FQGNSA. The chain's CDR3 is CASSSTSGSSYNEQFF. CDR3 bases: TGTGCCAGCAGCTCCACTAGCGGTAGCTCCTACAATGAGCAGTTCTTC.

The chain carries TRBV5-1 and TRBJ1-2, with 9 bases lining up with TRBD1. This CDR3 is 14 amino acids long. With 4 bases clipped from V and 4 bases from J, the junction kept 5 bases outside the gene matches. CDR1 SGHRS and CDR2 YFSETQ come from the germline V gene. The CDR3 here is CASSVRQGGYGYTF. The CDR3 region has the DNA TGCGCCAGCAGCGTACGACAGGGGGGCTATGGCTACACCTTC.

The table lists this clone with a few counts. The CDR3 is CSVEFASGTGEQYF. CDR3 coding DNA: TGCAGCGTTGAATTCGCTAGCGGGACGGGGGAGCAGTACTTC. The V and J genes are TRBV29-1 and TRBJ2-7; 9 bases line up with TRBD2. The CDR3 runs 14 residues. V was pared by 2 bases and J by 7 bases, with 9 bases of the junction left unmatched. Germline CDR1 and CDR2: SQVTM and ANQGSEA.

This chain connects TRBV28 to TRBJ2-1; 10 bases line up with TRBD1. The CDR3 spans 18 residues. Per the germline V gene, CDR1 is MDHEN and CDR2 is SYDVKM. Germline trimming cut 3 bases from V and 5 bases from J; bases unmatched to any gene: 13. The CDR3 DNA follows: TGTGCCAGCAGTTTTCTCACTCTAGACAGGGGGCCACACAATGAGCAGTTCTTC. Amino acids: CASSFLTLDRGPHNEQFF.

The chain employs TRBV7-4 and TRBJ1-1; TRBD1 aligns across 10 bases. Unmatched junction bases numbered 5, after V lost 3 bases and J lost 4 bases. The CDR3 spans 15 residues. Germline CDR1 is SGHVT and CDR2 is SQSDAQ. The CDR3 coding sequence is TGTGCCAGCAGCTTCCTCCGGACAGGGGGCACTGAAGCTTTCTTT. Its protein product is CASSFLRTGGTEAFF.

The rearrangement uses TRBV11-3 and TRBJ2-1; 11 bases fit TRBD2. With V trimmed by 5 bases and J by 6 bases, 6 bases remained unmatched. The CDR3 runs to 15 residues. Germline V gene data show CDR1 as SGHNT and CDR2 as YENEEA. The CDR3 loop reads CASSPGLAGVNEQFF. The CDR3 DNA follows: TGTGCCAGCAGCCCCGGACTAGCGGGTGTCAATGAGCAGTTCTTC. The complete variable domain, with remaining parts taken from reference TRBV11-3 and TRBJ2-1, reads EAGVVQSPRYKIIEKKQPVAFWCNPISGHNTLYWYLQNLGQGPELLIRYENEEAVDDSQLPKDRFSAERLKGVDSTLKIQPAELGDSAVYLCASSPGLAGVNEQFFGPGTRLTVL.

This sequence joins TRBV30 and TRBJ1-2, with TRBD1 matching 7 bases. This CDR3 is 15 amino acids long. Germline values: CDR1 GTSNPN, CDR2 SVGIG (reference sequence). V lost 4 bases to trimming and J lost 0 bases; unmatched junction nucleotides: 8. CDR3 in amino acids: CAWITQGLPNYGYTF. In DNA, the CDR3 is TGTGCCTGGATTACACAGGGGCTTCCTAACTATGGCTACACCTTC.

The DNA of the CDR3 is TGTGCCAGCAGTAAAACAGGGGCTGGGGAAGAGACCCAGTACTTC. Translated, it gives CASSKTGAGEETQYF. J is TRBJ2-5 and V is TRBV2, with 7 bases identical to TRBD1. CDR1 is SNHLY, CDR2 FYNNEI, per germline. The J segment lost 3 bases and the V segment lost 5 bases, leaving 9 bases of the junction unmatched. This CDR3 region has 15 residues.

CDR3 coding DNA: TGTGCCAGCAGCTTGCGAGGAGGTATTGAGAAGCAGCCCCAGCATTTT. Its protein product is CASSLRGGIEKQPQHF. The chain is built from TRBV5-8 and TRBJ1-5; D uncertain. The CDR3 sequence is 16 residues long. CDR1 and CDR2 (germline): SGHTS, YDEGEE. Deletions cut 1 base from V and 7 bases from J, with 18 bases between.

The V gene is TRBV6-5, the J gene TRBJ2-1; 11 bases are a match to TRBD1. Germline CDR1 is MNHEY and CDR2 is SVGAGI. The CDR3 is 15 residues long. With V trimmed by 0 bases and J by 7 bases, 2 bases remained unmatched. CDR3 residues: CASSYSGQGVNEQFF. The DNA of the CDR3 is TGTGCCAGCAGTTACTCGGGACAGGGGGTAAATGAGCAGTTCTTC.

The V and J genes are TRBV9 and TRBJ1-1, with D perhaps TRBD1 (6 bases). Germline V lookup: CDR1 SGDLS, CDR2 YYNGEE. The V and J ends lost 0 bases and 11 bases respectively, with 17 bases between them. CDR3 length: 14 amino acids. This chain's CDR3 is CASSVDQRGALAFF. The CDR3 bases are TGTGCCAGCAGCGTAGATCAGCGGGGGGCCCTCGCTTTCTTT.

This chain joins TRBV19 and TRBJ2-7; 11 nucleotides align to TRBD2. This CDR3 comprises 17 residues. Germline CDR1 reads LNHDA; CDR2 reads SQIVND (reference sequence). V dropped 2 bases and J dropped 4; count of bases not matched to a gene: 10. The CDR3 DNA reads as TGTGCCAGTAGTATATTAGCGGGAGGGCCGTCTTTGTACGAGCAGTACTTC. Encoded protein: CASSILAGGPSLYEQYF.

The V and J genes are TRBV6-5 and TRBJ2-3, with 7 bases aligning to TRBD2. Germline CDR1 is MNHEY and CDR2 is SVGAGI. This CDR3 is 15 amino acids long. J lost 5 bases, V lost 4 bases, and 9 bases had no gene match. The CDR3 coding sequence is TGTGCCAGCAGTTTGCCCGGGGGGTTAGAAGATACGCAGTATTTT. Encoded protein: CASSLPGGLEDTQYF.

As DNA, the CDR3 is TGTGCCAGCAGCTTACCGGGGAATGAGCAGTTCTTC. Its protein product is CASSLPGNEQFF. The J gene is TRBJ2-1, the V gene TRBV6-5, with D tentatively TRBD2 (5 bases). The CDR3 contains 12 residues. In germline, CDR1 is MNHEY, CDR2 SVGAGI. V dropped 6 bases and J dropped 7 bases, with 10 bases sitting between them.

This rearrangement joins TRBV7-7 to TRBJ2-1; D might be TRBD2 (6 bases). From germline, CDR1 is SSHAT and CDR2 FNYEAQ (reference sequence). The CDR3 has 13 residues. The V end was cut by 5 bases, the J end by 6 bases, with 11 bases between. CDR3 bases: TGTGCCAGCAGCCCAGCGGGCCTCAATGAGCAGTTCTTC. It yields the protein CASSPAGLNEQFF.

The chain couples TRBV5-1 to TRBJ2-1, with unresolved D. This CDR3 spans 14 amino acids. Deletions cut 5 bases from V and 3 bases from J, with 12 bases between. Germline values: CDR1 SGHRS, CDR2 YFSETQ. CDR3 sequence reads: CASRLARLYNEQFF. CDR3 nucleotide sequence: TGCGCCAGCAGGCTTGCTAGGCTCTACAATGAGCAGTTCTTC.

This clone has a handful of counts. This chain connects TRBV2 to TRBJ1-1; TRBD1 aligns across 7 bases. V trimming: 0 bases; J trimming: 6 bases; junction bases outside the gene matches: 13. Per germline, CDR1 SNHLY and CDR2 FYNNEI. The CDR3 is 17 residues long. CDR3 nucleotides: TGTGCCAGCAGTGAAGCCTGGTCCTGGCAGGGGGTCCCTGAAGCTTTCTTT. Amino acid sequence: CASSEAWSWQGVPEAFF.

The CDR3 nucleotides are TGTGCCAGTAGTATTACCACAGAAAGCTCCTACGAGCAGTACTTC. Translation: CASSITTESSYEQYF. The J gene is TRBJ2-7, the V gene TRBV19; D remains ambiguous. V lost 3 bases and J lost 0, with 12 bases in between. The CDR3 extends over 15 amino acids. The germline gives CDR1 LNHDA, CDR2 SQIVND (reference sequence).

J is TRBJ1-2 and V is TRBV28; D not certain. Germline lookup yields CDR1 MDHEN and CDR2 SYDVKM. The CDR3 is made up of 17 amino acids. Deletions cut 3 bases from V and 3 bases from J, with 20 bases between. The CDR3 DNA sequence: TGTGCCAGCAGTTTCGGTACCTTCGATCAAGTACACTATGGCTACACCTTC. This translates into CASSFGTFDQVHYGYTF.